Listed below are T cell receptor beta chains from one sample, sequenced in a study of graft-versus-host responses after intestinal transplantation. Sequenced by immunoSEQ multiplex PCR; TCRdb stores in-frame clones only, minus some. The table lists some 82,000 clones, roughly 87% of them singletons. These receptors have no identified antigens. The sequencing used unstimulated CD8+ T cells sorted from spleen or lymph node cells, collected before transplant. The receptors were sampled from a human donor who was the organ donor for an intestinal transplant. The CDR3 runs from the conserved cysteine through the conserved F or W. Fields, in order: D gene, V gene, clone size, J gene, CDR3 DNA, CDR3 protein. The D gene is left open where the match is weak. The size of a clone is reported for some rows only, either as once, few or many, or as a class for expanded clones.

.,TRBV27,.,TRBJ1-1,TGTGCCAGCTCCTTCGCCGGGACACCGGTTTCCTTT,CASSFAGTPVSF
.,TRBV9,.,TRBJ1-2,TGTGCCAGCAGCGTCGACAGTTTCTTAGGGGGCTACACCTTC,CASSVDSFLGGYTF
TRBD2,TRBV27,.,TRBJ2-7,TGTGCCAGCAGCTTGGCGGGGGGGGCCTACGAGCAGTACTTC,CASSLAGGAYEQYF
.,TRBV9,.,TRBJ1-5,TGTGCCAGCAGCGTAGGTTGGGGAAATCAGCCCCAGCATTTT,CASSVGWGNQPQHF
.,TRBV9,.,TRBJ1-2,TGTGCCAGCAGCATCGGGTCTGACTGGCGTGGCTACACCTTC,CASSIGSDWRGYTF
.,TRBV27,.,TRBJ2-7,TGTGCCAGCAGTCCCCTGCCAATTCAGGGACCTGAGCAGTACTTC,CASSPLPIQGPEQYF
.,TRBV27,.,TRBJ1-1,TGTGCCAGCAGTTTATCATCTGCGAACACTGAAGCTTTCTTT,CASSLSSANTEAFF
TRBD1,TRBV30,.,TRBJ1-2,TGTGCCTGGAGCCCGGGACAGGGGGCCCGGGGCTACACCTTC,CAWSPGQGARGYTF
.,TRBV6-1,.,TRBJ2-7,TGTGCCAGCAGTGAAGCTCGAGGGGGACTCAACTACGAGCAGTACTTC,CASSEARGGLNYEQYF
.,TRBV9,.,TRBJ2-7,TGTGCCAGCAGCGGGGGGACAACCGCCTACGAGCAGTACTTC,CASSGGTTAYEQYF
.,TRBV27,.,TRBJ1-5,TGTGCCAGCAGTCTCGACAGTGCCGATCAGCCCCAGCATTTT,CASSLDSADQPQHF
.,TRBV11-3,.,TRBJ2-7,TGTGCCAGCAGCCACCTAGGGCCAAATCCCTACGAGCAGTACTTC,CASSHLGPNPYEQYF
TRBD1,TRBV27,.,TRBJ1-1,TGTGCCAGCAGGCAAGACAGGGTCACTGAAGCTTTCTTT,CASRQDRVTEAFF
.,TRBV28,.,TRBJ2-1,TGTGCCAGCAGTTTGCTTCTCCCTTTAGGGAGCTCCTACAATGAGCAGTTCTTC,CASSLLLPLGSSYNEQFF
.,TRBV30,.,TRBJ1-2,TGTGCCTGGAGTGCCGCCGGCACTCATTTTCCAGCCACCTTC,CAWSAAGTHFPATF
TRBD2,TRBV7-3,.,TRBJ2-1,TGTGCCAGCAGCCTACTAGCGGGGGGGCCAAATGAGCAGTTCTTC,CASSLLAGGPNEQFF
.,TRBV6-6,.,TRBJ1-1,TGTGCCAGCAGTTATAGGGTCACTGAAGCTTTCTTT,CASSYRVTEAFF
.,TRBV10-1,few,TRBJ1-1,TGCGCCAGCAGGGAGACCCCGAACACTGAAGCTTTCTTT,CASRETPNTEAFF
.,TRBV19,.,TRBJ1-5,TGTGCCAGTAGTATACTCGGGGGTACGAATCAGCCCCAGCATTTT,CASSILGGTNQPQHF
.,TRBV19,few,TRBJ1-6,TGTGCCAGTAGTATAGGTGGAGGGAATTCACCCCTCCACTTT,CASSIGGGNSPLHF
TRBD1,TRBV5-1,few,TRBJ2-7,TGCGCCAGCAGCTTCCGGGACAGGGGGGTCTACGAGCAGTACTTC,CASSFRDRGVYEQYF
.,TRBV27,.,TRBJ2-2,TGTGCCAGCAGCCGACATTTACCTTGGGAGATCACCGGGGAGCTGTTTTTT,CASSRHLPWEITGELFF
TRBD2,TRBV9,.,TRBJ2-3,TGTGCCAGCAGCGCCCCGAGGGCTAGCGGGGGGAGTCTGGATACGCAGTATTTT,CASSAPRASGGSLDTQYF
TRBD1,TRBV4-2,few,TRBJ2-2,TGTGCCAGCAGCCCGGGACAGGGCGACACCGGGGAGCTGTTTTTT,CASSPGQGDTGELFF
.,TRBV10-3,.,TRBJ1-5,TGTGCCATCAGTGACCGAGACGGCAATCAGCCCCAGCATTTT,CAISDRDGNQPQHF
TRBD2,TRBV27,.,TRBJ2-7,TGTGCCAGCAGTTTAATGGGGACTAGCCATTACTACGAGCAGTACTTC,CASSLMGTSHYYEQYF
.,TRBV6-1,.,TRBJ1-6,TGTGCCAGCAGTGAAGACAGTTACCTAGGGGCCTATAATTCACCCCTCCACTTT,CASSEDSYLGAYNSPLHF
TRBD2,TRBV28,.,TRBJ2-1,TGTGCCAGCAGTTTAGCGGGGGCCTACAATGAGCAGTTCTTC,CASSLAGAYNEQFF
.,TRBV28,.,TRBJ1-2,TGTGCCAGCAGTTTTCGACAGGTCAACTATGGCTACACCTTC,CASSFRQVNYGYTF
.,TRBV9,.,TRBJ2-2,TGTGCCAGCAGCCCCCGGTACGGCACCGGGGAGCTGTTTTTT,CASSPRYGTGELFF
.,TRBV2,.,TRBJ1-2,TGTGCCAGCAGTGATCGCCAGGACCTACTCTATGGCTACACCTTC,CASSDRQDLLYGYTF
.,TRBV7-2,.,TRBJ2-7,TGTGCCAGCAGCTTAGCAGGGGCCCACGAGCAGTACTTC,CASSLAGAHEQYF
.,TRBV6-1,.,TRBJ2-3,TGTGCCAGCAGTGAATGGACTCCAGATACGCAGTATTTT,CASSEWTPDTQYF
TRBD1,TRBV6-1,.,TRBJ1-2,TGTGCCAGCAGTGAACAACAAACCGGGACAGGGGGTGGCTACACCTTC,CASSEQQTGTGGGYTF
.,TRBV5-6,.,TRBJ2-7,TGTGCCAGCAGCTTGGGAGCGTACTACGAGCAGTACTTC,CASSLGAYYEQYF
.,TRBV6-5,few,TRBJ1-2,TGTGCCAGCAGTGAAACAGACATTGGCTACACCTTC,CASSETDIGYTF
.,TRBV4-1,.,TRBJ2-2,TGCGCCAGCAAATGGGGCTCGAACACCGGGGAGCTGTTTTTT,CASKWGSNTGELFF
.,TRBV5-1,.,TRBJ2-7,TGCGCCAGCAGCCCGAGGGGCTACGAGCAGTACTTC,CASSPRGYEQYF
TRBD1,TRBV4-1,.,TRBJ1-6,TGCGCCAGCAGCTCCTGGACCGGGACAGCATATAATTCACCCCTCCACTTT,CASSSWTGTAYNSPLHF
.,TRBV6-1,.,TRBJ1-1,TGTGCCAGCAGTGAAGGCCCCATGAACACTGAAGCTTTCTTT,CASSEGPMNTEAFF
.,TRBV28,.,TRBJ2-3,TGTGCCAGCAGTTTAGGAGGGGGGGTTTTTTACACAGATACGCAGTATTTT,CASSLGGGVFYTDTQYF
TRBD1,TRBV6-1,.,TRBJ1-2,TGTGCCAGCAGTGAGGACCGCCCGGGACAGTATGATTTCGGCTATGGCTACACCTTC,CASSEDRPGQYDFGYGYTF
.,TRBV25-1,.,TRBJ2-7,TGTGCCAGCAGTGTTGGCAGGGGGGTCTCCTACGAGCAGTACTTC,CASSVGRGVSYEQYF
.,TRBV7-8,.,TRBJ2-3,TGTGCCAGCAGCTTAGCCTACACAGATACGCAGTATTTT,CASSLAYTDTQYF
.,TRBV27,.,TRBJ2-3,TGTGCCAGCAGTTTGGGGGAGTCTAGCACAGATACGCAGTATTTT,CASSLGESSTDTQYF
.,TRBV30,.,TRBJ2-3,TGTGCCTGGAGTAACAGGGAGACAGATACGCAGTATTTT,CAWSNRETDTQYF
TRBD2,TRBV4-1,.,TRBJ2-3,TGCGCCAGCAGCCCCCGGGGTAGCGGGTACACAGATACGCAGTATTTT,CASSPRGSGYTDTQYF
TRBD2,TRBV4-2,.,TRBJ2-1,TGTGCCAGCAGCCCGGCGGGGGATGAGCAGTTCTTC,CASSPAGDEQFF
.,TRBV2,few,TRBJ2-3,TGTGCCAGCAGTGAGGCAGTGAGCACAGATACGCAGTATTTT,CASSEAVSTDTQYF
.,TRBV5-1,.,TRBJ2-7,TGCGCCAGCAGCTTGGGAAATGTCTACCCGGGCTACGAGCAGTACTTC,CASSLGNVYPGYEQYF
.,TRBV7-3,.,TRBJ2-7,TGTGCCAGCAGCTTAGGTGGGGGACACGAGCAGTACTTC,CASSLGGGHEQYF
TRBD1,TRBV5-5,.,TRBJ1-1,TGTGCCAGCAGCGGCTGGACAGGCCTCAGTGAAGCTTTCTTT,CASSGWTGLSEAFF
TRBD1,TRBV9,.,TRBJ2-1,TGTGCCAGCAGCCCTATGGGGACAGGGTACAATGAGCAGTTCTTC,CASSPMGTGYNEQFF